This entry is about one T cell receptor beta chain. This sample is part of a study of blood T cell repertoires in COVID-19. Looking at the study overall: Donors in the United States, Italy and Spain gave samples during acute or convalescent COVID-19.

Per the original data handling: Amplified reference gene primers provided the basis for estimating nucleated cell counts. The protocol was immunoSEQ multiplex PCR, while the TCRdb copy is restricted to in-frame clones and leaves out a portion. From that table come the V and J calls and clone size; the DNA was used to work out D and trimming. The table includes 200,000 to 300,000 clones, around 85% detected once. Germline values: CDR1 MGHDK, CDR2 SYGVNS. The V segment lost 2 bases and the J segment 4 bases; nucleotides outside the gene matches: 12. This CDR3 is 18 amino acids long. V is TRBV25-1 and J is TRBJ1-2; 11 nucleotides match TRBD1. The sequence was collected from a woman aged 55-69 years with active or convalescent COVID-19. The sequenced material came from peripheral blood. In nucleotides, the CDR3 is TGTGCCAGCAGTGAACCGTTGGGACAGGGGGAAACCACCTATGGCTACACCTTC. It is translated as CASSEPLGQGETTYGYTF.